This entry lists 5 T cell receptor beta chains sequenced from one sample in a study of T cells in Graves' hyperthyroidism and ophthalmopathy. TCR beta CDR3 regions were amplified from RNA transcripts. The TCR CDR3 first-round RT-PCR relied on the HTBI primer set. Each CDR3 protein is one row after TCRdb ran MiXCR on the multiplex PCR reads. The sample holds fewer than 850,000 distinct CDR3 sequences, 17% seen once. Sequences were obtained from blood. These receptors came from a man between 45 and 60 years old with Graves' hyperthyroidism.

The chain recombines TRBV14 with TRBJ1-5; the D gene is possibly TRBD1 (6 bases). This CDR3 has 15 amino acids. V shed 5 bases and J shed 9 bases, with 20 bases lying between them. Germline V gene data show CDR1 as SGHDN and CDR2 as FVKESK. The CDR3 sequence is CASSKGGLGVWPQHF. DNA of the CDR3: TGTGCCAGCAGCAAGGGGGGGCTCGGGGTATGGCCCCAGCATTTT. The full variable domain, in which reference TRBV14 and TRBJ1-5 provide the parts outside the CDR3, is EAGVTQFPSHSVIEKGQTVTLRCDPISGHDNLYWYRRVMGKEIKFLLHFVKESKQDESGMPNNRFLAERTGGTYSTLKVQPAELEDSGVYFCASSKGGLGVWPQHFGDGTRLSIL.

This clonotype was seen ten or more times. The V and J genes are TRBV7-3 and TRBJ2-7; 10 positions match TRBD2. Losses at the gene ends were 3 bases for V and 5 bases for J; bases not matched to a gene: 7. The CDR3 is 15 residues long. In germline, CDR1 is SGHTA, CDR2 FQGTGA. The CDR3 spells CASSLHSGRLDEQYF. Here the CDR3 DNA reads TGTGCCAGCAGCTTGCATAGCGGGAGGTTAGACGAGCAGTACTTC.

This clonotype was seen a few times. The chain links TRBV3-1 to TRBJ2-7; D is unresolved. Trimming took 5 bases from V and 1 from J, leaving 12 bases between them. In germline, CDR1 is LGHDT, CDR2 YNNKEL (reference sequence). CDR3 length: 14 amino acids. The CDR3 sequence: CASSWGQLSYEQYF. CDR3 nucleotides: TGTGCCAGCAGCTGGGGTCAGTTATCCTACGAGCAGTACTTC.

The CDR3 region has the DNA TGCAGTGCTATATACCGAAGAAATAGCAATCAGCCCCAGCATTTT. This codes for CSAIYRRNSNQPQHF. The chain uses TRBV20-1 and TRBJ1-5; D unclear. The V gene lost 4 bases and the J gene lost 0 bases, with 13 bases spanning the gap. The CDR3 totals 15 residues. Looked up from germline, CDR1 is DFQATT and CDR2 is SNEGSKA (reference sequence).

This clonotype was detected many times. The chain carries TRBV7-9 and TRBJ1-1; D uncertain. With 4 bases removed from V and 0 bases from J, the gap between germline ends came to 9 bases. CDR1 and CDR2 (germline): SEHNR, FQNEAQ (reference sequence). This CDR3 contains 14 residues. The CDR3 sequence is CASSSQAVNTEAFF. The DNA for the CDR3 is TGTGCCAGCAGCTCCCAGGCTGTGAACACTGAAGCTTTCTTT.